The 26 T cell receptor beta chains presented below share a single source sample, sequenced in a study of blood T cell repertoires in COVID-19. Data came from immunoSEQ multiplex PCR; TCRdb stores just in-frame clones and leaves some out. The top ten hold 1% of the sample, which has more than 250,000 clones, roughly 84% seen once. The sequencing sample was made of peripheral blood. The receptor source for this set is a man aged 45-65 years with active or convalescent COVID-19.

The chain uses TRBV4-3 and TRBJ2-3; 8 bases fit TRBD2. CDR1 and CDR2 (germline): LGHNA, YSLEER. The V segment lost 4 bases and the J segment 2 bases; nucleotides outside the gene matches: 8. The CDR3 consists of 16 residues. CDR3 in amino acids: CASSPGGAGDTDTQYF. For the CDR3, the DNA is TGCGCCAGCAGCCCCGGGGGAGCGGGGGACACAGATACGCAGTATTTT.

This clone has more than one count but fewer than ten. V gene TRBV19 combines with J gene TRBJ1-2, with a possible D match to TRBD1 (5 bases). The CDR3 contains 14 residues. V lost 4 bases to trimming and J lost 3 bases, with 12 bases between them. CDR1 LNHDA and CDR2 SQIVND come from the germline V gene (reference sequence). In DNA, the CDR3 is TGTGCCAGTAGTAGACGGGGGTCCCACTATGGCTACACCTTC. It is translated as CASSRRGSHYGYTF.

This chain connects TRBV5-1 to TRBJ1-5, with a tentative D call TRBD1 (6 bases). The CDR3 runs to 14 residues. Between the trimmed V and J ends, which lost 0 bases and 5 bases, there was a span of 9 bases. The germline gives CDR1 SGHRS, CDR2 YFSETQ. Written as DNA, the CDR3 is TGCGCCAGCAGCTTGGCGGGGGGCGATCAGCCCCAGCATTTT. It translates to CASSLAGGDQPQHF.

This chain links TRBV3-1 (or the pseudogene TRBV3-2) with TRBJ2-1; TRBD2 agrees at 10 bases. The V gene end was trimmed by 4 bases and the J gene end by 3 bases; junction bases not matched to a gene: 3. The CDR3 is made up of 15 amino acids. Germline CDR1 and CDR2: LGHDT and YNNKEL (reference sequence). CDR3 DNA sequence: TGTGCCAGCAGCCCCTCTAGCGGGAGCTACAATGAGCAGTTCTTC. Its translation is CASSPSSGSYNEQFF.

The chain joins TRBV18 to TRBJ2-3; weak D call: TRBD1 (6 bases). CDR3 length equals 18 residues. Germline values: CDR1 KGHSH, CDR2 LQKENI. The V gene lost 1 base and the J gene lost 0 bases, with 17 bases spanning the gap. CDR3 in DNA: TGTGCCAGCTCACCACGGGAAGCCAGGGGAACTAGCACAGATACGCAGTATTTT. Its translation: CASSPREARGTSTDTQYF.

The chain employs TRBV7-3 and TRBJ2-3; 8 bases line up with TRBD1. The CDR3 is 16 residues long. V trimming: 3 bases; J trimming: 2 bases; junction bases outside the gene matches: 7. Germline lookup yields CDR1 SGHTA and CDR2 FQGTGA. This CDR3 is CASSLSPGQATDTQYF. The DNA of the CDR3 is TGTGCCAGCAGCTTGTCGCCGGGACAGGCCACAGATACGCAGTATTTT. The full variable domain, completed using reference TRBV7-3 and TRBJ2-3, is GAGVSQTPSNKVTEKGKYVELRCDPISGHTALYWYRQSLGQGPEFLIYFQGTGAADDSGLPNDRFFAVRPEGSVSTLKIQRTERGDSAVYLCASSLSPGQATDTQYFGPGTRLTVL.

The chain has TRBV18 and TRBJ1-2, with D uncertain. Germline assignment: CDR1 KGHSH and CDR2 LQKENI. Trimming stripped 3 bases from V and 0 bases from J, with 11 bases between. The CDR3 is 15 residues long. The CDR3 sequence is CASSPEGTPNYGYTF. In DNA form, the CDR3 reads TGTGCCAGCTCACCGGAGGGAACACCTAACTATGGCTACACCTTC.

V and J are TRBV11-2 and TRBJ1-4; perhaps TRBD1 as D (6 bases). Trimming pared 3 bases from V and 8 bases from J, leaving 10 bases between. This CDR3 contains 13 residues. CDR1 SGHAT and CDR2 FQNNGV come from the germline V gene. CDR3 sequence: CASSFSQGEKLFF. As DNA, the CDR3 is TGTGCCAGCAGCTTTTCACAGGGCGAAAAACTGTTTTTT. Full variable domain (outside the CDR3, taken from reference TRBV11-2 and TRBJ1-4): EAGVAQSPRYKIIEKRQSVAFWCNPISGHATLYWYQQILGQGPKLLIQFQNNGVVDDSQLPKDRFSAERLKGVDSTLKIQPAKLEDSAVYLCASSFSQGEKLFFGSGTQLSVL.

The chain is built from TRBV2 and TRBJ1-5, with D perhaps TRBD1 (6 bases). The CDR3 length is 14 residues. Germline CDR1 is SNHLY and CDR2 is FYNNEI. Trimming removed 6 bases at V and 2 bases at J, with 11 bases between. The CDR3 region has the DNA TGTGCCAGCAGCCTACAGGGAGGCAATCAGCCCCAGCATTTT. It yields the protein CASSLQGGNQPQHF. The full variable domain, its missing parts supplied by reference TRBV2 and TRBJ1-5, is EPEVTQTPSHQVTQMGQEVILRCVPISNHLYFYWYRQILGQKVEFLVSFYNNEISEKSEIFDDQFSVERPDGSNFTLKIRSTKLEDSAMYFCASSLQGGNQPQHFGDGTRLSIL.

The J gene is TRBJ1-1, the V gene TRBV6-5; D ambiguous. This CDR3 region has 15 residues. CDR1 and CDR2 from the germline V gene are MNHEY and SVGAGI. V was clipped by 2 bases and J by 0 bases, with 10 bases between them. CDR3 sequence (DNA): TGTGCCAGCAGTTACGGAGGGAATCTGAACACTGAAGCTTTCTTT. Protein sequence: CASSYGGNLNTEAFF.

V and J are TRBV6-5 and TRBJ2-3, with a possible D match to TRBD1 (6 bases). CDR1 is MNHEY and CDR2 is SVGAGI in the germline V gene. The CDR3 totals 14 residues. V was shortened by 5 bases and J by 2 bases, with 11 bases between the two germline ends. CDR3 residues: CASSKTGNTDTQYF. In DNA form, the CDR3 reads TGTGCCAGCAGTAAAACAGGGAACACAGATACGCAGTATTTT.

The rearrangement uses TRBV15 and TRBJ2-3, with 10 bases fitting TRBD1. The CDR3 contains 16 residues. Germline loops: CDR1 LNHNV, CDR2 YYDKDF (reference sequence). V trimming: 1 base; J trimming: 7 bases; junction bases outside the gene matches: 8. The CDR3 DNA is TGTGCCACCAGCAGAGGGGGGACAGGGGCCCAGAATACGCAGTATTTT. It encodes CATSRGGTGAQNTQYF.

The gene calls are TRBV5-4 and TRBJ1-2; weak D call: TRBD1 (6 bases). Trimming removed 2 bases at V and 8 bases at J, with 10 bases between. Germline V gene data show CDR1 as SGHNT and CDR2 as YYREEE (reference sequence). The length of the CDR3 is 12 residues. DNA for the CDR3: TGTGCCAGCAGCTTAGACAGGTCGGGCTACACCTTC. Its translation: CASSLDRSGYTF.

The CDR3 bases are TGTGCCATCCGAGCGTACGCGAACACCGGGGAGCTGTTTTTT. Translation: CAIRAYANTGELFF. The J gene is TRBJ2-2, the V gene TRBV6-5; no firm D call. This CDR3 region has 14 residues. Germline loops: CDR1 MNHEY, CDR2 SVGAGI. V dropped 10 bases and J dropped 0 bases, with 12 bases sitting between them.

The chain recombines TRBV15 with TRBJ2-7; TRBD1 matches 9 bases. The germline V gene encodes CDR1 LNHNV and CDR2 YYDKDF (reference sequence). The V and J ends lost 6 bases and 5 bases, in that order; junction bases with no gene match: 11. CDR3 length: 15 residues. The DNA for the CDR3 is TGTGCCACCAGTCCCAGGTACGGGACAGGGAACGAGCAGTACTTC. The encoded protein is CATSPRYGTGNEQYF. The variable domain in full, with the rest retrieved from reference TRBV15 and TRBJ2-7, is DAMVIQNPRYQVTQFGKPVTLSCSQTLNHNVMYWYQQKSSQAPKLLFHYYDKDFNNEADTPDNFQSRRPNTSFCFLDIRSPGLGDTAMYLCATSPRYGTGNEQYFGPGTRLTVT.

This clone was seen repeatedly, ten times or more. V usage is TRBV7-9 and J usage is TRBJ2-7; D is possibly TRBD1 (6 bases). The length of the CDR3 is 14 residues. Trimming removed 7 bases at V and 5 bases at J, with 18 bases between. Germline V gives CDR1 SEHNR, CDR2 FQNEAQ (reference sequence). CDR3 sequence: CASTDARTVNEQYF. The CDR3 nucleotides are TGTGCCAGCACCGACGCCCGGACAGTAAACGAGCAGTACTTC.

This rearrangement joins TRBV20-1 to TRBJ1-2; 8 nucleotides line up with TRBD1. The junction had 6 bases not matched to a gene; V was cut back by 8 bases and J by 7 bases. Germline V gene data show CDR1 as DFQATT and CDR2 as SNEGSKA (reference sequence). This CDR3 comprises 11 residues. Here the CDR3 DNA reads TGCAGTCCGGACAGGGTGGGTGGCTACACCTTC. This codes for CSPDRVGGYTF.

The chain couples TRBV13 to TRBJ2-1; no reliable D call. The CDR3 loop spans 15 amino acids. Germline V gene lookup returns CDR1 PRHDT and CDR2 FYEKMQ (reference sequence). V lost 0 bases to trimming and J lost 4 bases, with 10 bases between them. The CDR3 DNA reads TGTGCCAGCAGCTTAGGCCCCTATAGTTACAATGAGCAGTTCTTC. As protein: CASSLGPYSYNEQFF.

Note on this clone: At one end, the junction sequence differs from germline, possibly due to a read error. The chain is built from TRBV7-7 and TRBJ1-3, with 11 bases matching TRBD1. Germline-derived CDR1 and CDR2 are SSHAT and FNYEAQ (reference sequence). The CDR3 has 13 residues. The CDR3 spells CASSPDRGRIIYF. The CDR3 coding sequence is TGTGCTAGCAGCCCGGACAGGGGGCGTATCATATATTTT.

The rearrangement joins TRBV6-5 to TRBJ1-5, with 9 bases aligning to TRBD1. Germline values: CDR1 MNHEY, CDR2 SVGAGI. V lost 4 bases and J lost 1; bases outside the gene matches: 2. This CDR3 region has 15 residues. The CDR3 DNA follows: TGTGCCAGCAGTTGGACAGGGGTGAGCAATCAGCCCCAGCATTTT. Protein product: CASSWTGVSNQPQHF.

The chain couples TRBV10-3 to TRBJ2-7; 9 positions match TRBD1. Germline assignment: CDR1 ENHRY and CDR2 SYGVKD. The CDR3 has 19 amino acids. V lost 3 bases and J lost 2; bases outside the gene matches: 17. DNA of the CDR3: TGTGCCATCAGTGACTCTGGACAGGGGCGGAGTGTTGGGCCCTACGAGCAGTACTTC. Protein product: CAISDSGQGRSVGPYEQYF.

The chain recombines TRBV7-8 with TRBJ1-2; D is ambiguous. Per the germline V gene, CDR1 is SGHVS and CDR2 is FQNEAQ. The CDR3 consists of 14 residues. V dropped 0 bases and J dropped 0 bases, with 5 bases sitting between them. The CDR3 sequence is CASSLASANYGYTF. The DNA for the CDR3 is TGTGCCAGCAGCTTAGCGTCCGCTAACTATGGCTACACCTTC.

The chain uses TRBV2 and TRBJ1-1; 7 nucleotides align to TRBD1. Germline V gene sequence: CDR1 SNHLY, CDR2 FYNNEI. V was clipped by 6 bases and J by 0 bases; unmatched bases: 4. The CDR3 length is 14 residues. The CDR3 coding sequence is TGTGCCAGCAGGTTCGACAGGGTGAACACTGAAGCTTTCTTT. Protein: CASRFDRVNTEAFF.

The CDR3 loop reads CASSLLPTTSGGTDTQYF. The DNA of the CDR3 is TGTGCCAGCTCACTGCTCCCTACGACTAGCGGGGGCACAGATACGCAGTATTTT. This sequence joins TRBV18 and TRBJ2-3; TRBD2 aligns across 11 bases. Germline trimming cut 4 bases from V and 1 base from J; bases unmatched to any gene: 10. CDR1 KGHSH and CDR2 LQKENI come from the germline V gene. CDR3 length equals 18 residues. Complete variable domain (other parts from reference TRBV18 and TRBJ2-3): NAGVMQNPRHLVRRRGQEARLRCSPMKGHSHVYWYRQLPEEGLKFMVYLQKENIIDESGMPKERFSAEFPKEGPSILRIQQVVRGDSAAYFCASSLLPTTSGGTDTQYFGPGTRLTVL.

The V and J genes are TRBV2 and TRBJ1-1, with D possibly matching TRBD1 (5 bases). This CDR3 has 12 residues. CDR1 and CDR2 (germline): SNHLY, FYNNEI. V dropped 5 bases and J dropped 7 bases, with 11 bases sitting between them. The CDR3 loop is CASSSQGNEAFF. Written as DNA, the CDR3 is TGTGCCAGCAGTTCTCAGGGTAATGAAGCTTTCTTT.

The chain joins TRBV15 to TRBJ2-7; weak D call: TRBD1 (6 bases). V gave up 3 bases and J gave up 0 bases, with 12 bases separating them. CDR3 size: 15 residues. CDR1 and CDR2 (germline): LNHNV, YYDKDF (reference sequence). The CDR3 region is CATSRDSRSSYEQYF. In DNA, the CDR3 is TGTGCCACCAGCAGGGACAGTAGGAGCTCCTACGAGCAGTACTTC.